This T cell receptor beta chain was obtained from a study of identical twins. Study-wide results and limits: For monozygotic twins, models underestimated out-of-frame TCR alpha sharing. While abundant cord blood beta clonotypes carried fewer insertions, memory repertoires showed no such pattern.

There are 14 residues in the CDR3. The germline gives CDR1 SQVTM, CDR2 ANQGSEA. V dropped 6 bases and J dropped 2; count of bases not matched to a gene: 7. This clonotype came up a few times. The target antigen is unknown. All donors comprised healthy Caucasians. TCRdb reanalysed the 5' RACE reads using MiXCR and keeps one entry per CDR3 protein. The table shows 690,000 or so distinct CDR3 sequences, with more than 6.5% occurring only once. The sample was also reused in another study, on yellow fever vaccine responses in identical twins.

This TCR derives from a woman aged 18-29 years in good health. Sequencing was carried out using PBMCs. The V gene is TRBV29-1, the J gene TRBJ2-3; 8 nucleotides match TRBD2. In nucleotides, the CDR3 is TGCAGCGTCCCCACTAGCGGTAACACAGATACGCAGTATTTT. Residues: CSVPTSGNTDTQYF.